Here is one T cell receptor (beta chain) with its context. The antigen remains unidentified. The data belong to a study of cytomegalovirus exposure and HLA in healthy donors. This PCR relied on a set of 60 Vbeta primers and 13 Jbeta primers. Repertoires were generated with immunoSEQ multiplex PCR, while TCRdb's copy carries only in-frame clones and drops some. The data contain around 120,000 clones, 75% to 85% of them seen just once; the ten biggest clones take up 1.5% to 2%. V was clipped by 3 bases and J by 7 bases, with 16 bases between them. This CDR3 has 14 amino acids. From germline, CDR1 is SGHVS and CDR2 FQNEAQ. Findings and caveats of the study: Later analysis identified several of the most significant clusters that appeared linked to common viral pathogens.

The donors (healthy individuals) were bone marrow donors. The chain carries TRBV7-8 and TRBJ2-7; D call uncertain. The receptor comes from a man aged 18 to 29 in good health and CMV-seronegative. Input material: PBMCs. Here the CDR3 DNA reads TGTGCCAGCAGCTTTAACAGCCGTGGTCGTGAGCAGTACTTC. Encoded protein: CASSFNSRGREQYF. Combining the CDR3 with reference TRBV7-8 and TRBJ2-7 gives the whole variable domain GAGVSQSPRYKVAKRGQDVALRCDPISGHVSLFWYQQALGQGPEFLTYFQNEAQLDKSGLPSDRFFAERPEGSVSTLKIQRTQQEDSAVYLCASSFNSRGREQYFGPGTRLTVT.